A selection of T cell receptor beta chains follows, all from one sample in a study of blood T cell repertoires in COVID-19. TCRdb's copy holds only in-frame clones and misses some; the assay was immunoSEQ multiplex PCR. The repertoire holds some 170,000 clones, with roughly 82% as singletons. The sequencing sample was made of peripheral blood. Source of these receptors: a woman aged 70-85 years with acute or convalescent COVID-19. Both conserved end residues are part of each CDR3. Fields, in order: D gene, clone size, V gene, J gene, CDR3 length, CDR3 DNA, CDR3 protein. D genes are given only for firm matches. For some rows the clone size is stated as once, few or many, or as a class when expanded; others skip it.

D: TRBD1; size: .; V: TRBV7-8; J: TRBJ2-1; length: 16; DNA: TGTGCCAGCAGCACACCGGGACAGGGAACATACAATGAGCAGTTCTTC; CDR3: CASSTPGQGTYNEQFF
D: .; size: .; V: TRBV7-2; J: TRBJ2-5; length: 14; DNA: TGTGCCAGCAGCTTTGCAGGGGTCCAAGAGACCCAGTACTTC; CDR3: CASSFAGVQETQYF
D: TRBD2; size: .; V: TRBV7-9; J: TRBJ2-1; length: 15; DNA: TGTGCCAGCAGCTCGGACGCCACTCTAGCGGGGAGGGAGTTCTTC; CDR3: CASSSDATLAGREFF
D: TRBD1; size: .; V: TRBV4-3; J: TRBJ1-2; length: 15; DNA: TGCGCCAGCAGCCAAACCTCCGGGACAGGGGGAGGCTACACCTTC; CDR3: CASSQTSGTGGGYTF
D: .; size: .; V: TRBV18; J: TRBJ2-1; length: 13; DNA: TGTGCCAGCTCACCAAGGACTGTCAATGAGCAGTTCTTC; CDR3: CASSPRTVNEQFF
D: TRBD2; size: .; V: TRBV4-2; J: TRBJ2-7; length: 15; DNA: TGTGCCAGCAGCCAAGTCCCAGCGGGGGACTACGAGCAGTACTTC; CDR3: CASSQVPAGDYEQYF
D: .; size: .; V: TRBV7-9; J: TRBJ1-6; length: 15; DNA: TGTGCCAGCAGCTTAGAGGGGGTGGGTAATTCACCCCTCCACTTT; CDR3: CASSLEGVGNSPLHF
D: .; size: .; V: TRBV6-2/TRBV6-3; J: TRBJ1-1; length: 14; DNA: TGTGCCAGCAGTTTCGCTATCTCATACGTGAAAGCTTTCTTT; CDR3: CASSFAISYVKAFF
D: .; size: .; V: TRBV6-2/TRBV6-3; J: TRBJ2-7; length: 14; DNA: TGTGCCAGCAGTCTCATCAGGGGAATAGGCGAGCAGTACTTC; CDR3: CASSLIRGIGEQYF
D: .; size: .; V: TRBV3-1/TRBV3-2; J: TRBJ1-6; length: 14; DNA: TGTGCCAGCAGCCAAGATCTTGCGAATTCACCCCTCCACTTT; CDR3: CASSQDLANSPLHF
D: .; size: .; V: TRBV21-1; J: TRBJ1-5; length: 15; DNA: TGTGCCAGCAGCCCTGGGCCGAGTAGCAATCAGCCCCAGCATTTT; CDR3: CASSPGPSSNQPQHF
D: TRBD1; size: .; V: TRBV4-2; J: TRBJ1-1; length: 16; DNA: TGTGCCAGCAGCCAACTTCAGGGGGTAAAGAACACTGAAGCTTTCTTT; CDR3: CASSQLQGVKNTEAFF
D: .; size: few; V: TRBV3-1/TRBV3-2; J: TRBJ1-5; length: 12; DNA: TGTGCCAGCAGCCAGGGGGCGCAGCCCCAGCATTTT; CDR3: CASSQGAQPQHF
D: TRBD1; size: .; V: TRBV13; J: TRBJ1-2; length: 14; DNA: TGTGCCAGCAGCTTCGGGACAGTCAACTATGGCTACACCTTC; CDR3: CASSFGTVNYGYTF
D: .; size: .; V: TRBV4-3; J: TRBJ2-7; length: 13; DNA: TGCGCCAGCAGCCAAGAAGCTAGCCTAAAACCAAACTTC; CDR3: CASSQEASLKPNF
D: TRBD1; size: .; V: TRBV19; J: TRBJ1-1; length: 16; DNA: TGTGCCAGTAGTTCCAATAGGCAGGGGGCTCTCACTGAAGCTTTCTTT; CDR3: CASSSNRQGALTEAFF
D: .; size: .; V: TRBV5-6; J: TRBJ1-2; length: 14; DNA: TGTGCCAGCAGCCTCGCAGGGGCAAACTATGGCTACACCTTC; CDR3: CASSLAGANYGYTF
D: .; size: .; V: TRBV15; J: TRBJ2-1; length: 12; DNA: TGTGCCACCAGCCAGAGGTGGAATGAGCAGTTCTTC; CDR3: CATSQRWNEQFF
D: TRBD1; size: .; V: TRBV18; J: TRBJ1-1; length: 16; DNA: TGTGCCAGCTCACAAGGGACAGGCGTTATGAACACTGAAGCTTTCTTT; CDR3: CASSQGTGVMNTEAFF
D: TRBD2; size: .; V: TRBV27; J: TRBJ2-7; length: 16; DNA: TGTGCCAGCAGTTCCCACCCATCCGGGACTAACTACGAGCAGTACTTC; CDR3: CASSSHPSGTNYEQYF
D: TRBD1; size: .; V: TRBV18; J: TRBJ1-1; length: 15; DNA: TGTGCCAGCTCGCGGACAGGGGGCGGGCAAACTGAAGCTTTCTTT; CDR3: CASSRTGGGQTEAFF
D: TRBD2; size: .; V: TRBV5-1; J: TRBJ2-1; length: 13; DNA: TGCGCCAGCAAGCGGGAGGGGGTCAATGAGCAGTTCTTC; CDR3: CASKREGVNEQFF
D: TRBD2; size: .; V: TRBV4-1; J: TRBJ2-3; length: 18; DNA: TGCGCCAGCAGCCAAGACCGCGTTCTAGCGGGAGGGGCAGATACGCAGTATTTT; CDR3: CASSQDRVLAGGADTQYF
D: .; size: .; V: TRBV5-1; J: TRBJ2-7; length: 15; DNA: TGCGCCAGCACCACGGGGGACAGCCCATCCTACGAGCAGTACTTC; CDR3: CASTTGDSPSYEQYF
D: TRBD1; size: few; V: TRBV3-1/TRBV3-2; J: TRBJ1-1; length: 18; DNA: TGTGCCAGCAGCCCCCCTTGGAGGGGGCGATTCATGAACACTGAAGCTTTCTTT; CDR3: CASSPPWRGRFMNTEAFF
D: .; size: .; V: TRBV12-5; J: TRBJ2-3; length: 16; DNA: TGTGCTAGTGGTTTGGGGTCTAGCGACCAGACAGATACGCAGTATTTT; CDR3: CASGLGSSDQTDTQYF
D: .; size: .; V: TRBV18; J: TRBJ1-3; length: 14; DNA: TGTGCCAGCTCACGGGAGCCCTCTGGAAACACCATATATTTT; CDR3: CASSREPSGNTIYF
D: .; size: .; V: TRBV9; J: TRBJ2-7; length: 16; DNA: TGTGCCAGCAGCGTAGACCCCGGTTCCCAGGCCTACGAGCAGTACTTC; CDR3: CASSVDPGSQAYEQYF
D: .; size: .; V: TRBV5-4; J: TRBJ1-5; length: 15; DNA: TGTGCCAGCAGCTTGGATGGACTTAGCAATCAGCCCCAGCATTTT; CDR3: CASSLDGLSNQPQHF
D: .; size: .; V: TRBV7-9; J: TRBJ2-3; length: 16; DNA: TGTGCCAGCAGCGTGTCGACGGACTTACGGGCAGATACGCAGTATTTT; CDR3: CASSVSTDLRADTQYF
D: TRBD2; size: .; V: TRBV3-1/TRBV3-2; J: TRBJ2-7; length: 16; DNA: TGTGCCAGCAGCCAAGATCTGGCTAGCGGGCGATACGAGCAGTACTTC; CDR3: CASSQDLASGRYEQYF
D: .; size: .; V: TRBV25-1; J: TRBJ1-5; length: 12; DNA: TGTGCCATACGGACGGGGGGGCAGCCCCAGCATTTT; CDR3: CAIRTGGQPQHF
D: .; size: .; V: TRBV19; J: TRBJ1-1; length: 13; DNA: TGTGCCAGTAGTTCAACTCAGAACACTGAAGCTTTCTTT; CDR3: CASSSTQNTEAFF
D: .; size: few; V: TRBV9; J: TRBJ1-3; length: 14; DNA: TGTGCCAGCCCCGGGGGGGGCTCTGGAAACACCATATATTTT; CDR3: CASPGGGSGNTIYF
D: .; size: once; V: TRBV5-4; J: TRBJ2-5; length: 14; DNA: TGTGCCAGCAGCTTGGCAGGGGGGCAAGAGACCCAGTACTTC; CDR3: CASSLAGGQETQYF